These 16 T cell receptor beta chains share one sample of origin, sequenced in a study of identical twins. TCRdb re-analysed the 5' RACE reads in MiXCR, keeping a single row per CDR3 protein. The table records some 320,000 distinct CDR3 sequences, roughly 12% of them present only once. The data were also submitted as part of a second study, on yellow fever vaccine responses in identical twins.

Sequenced input: CD8+ T cells sorted from blood. The origin of the receptors is a woman younger than 30 in good health.

This clonotype occurred many times. The chain uses TRBV4-1 and TRBJ2-5; TRBD2 agrees at 9 bases. This CDR3 region has 16 residues. After removal of 0 bases from V and 5 bases from J, the junction contained 7 bases not matched to a gene. The germline V gene has CDR1 MGHRA and CDR2 YSYEKL. The CDR3 loop is CASSQEVRGGYETQYF. CDR3 coding DNA: TGCGCCAGCAGCCAAGAGGTGCGGGGGGGCTACGAGACCCAGTACTTC.

V and J are TRBV7-9 and TRBJ1-2; 9 bases match TRBD1. This CDR3 has 11 amino acids. Trimming took 6 bases from V and 8 from J; bases not matched to a gene: 1. Germline-derived CDR1 and CDR2 are SEHNR and FQNEAQ (reference sequence). The CDR3 DNA reads as TGTGCCAGCAGGGGACAGGGAGGCTACACCTTC. Residues: CASRGQGGYTF.

This sequence joins TRBV3-1 and TRBJ2-2; 13 bases map to TRBD2. The germline V gene has CDR1 LGHDT and CDR2 YNNKEL (reference sequence). J gave up 3 bases and V 3 bases, and 13 bases lay outside the gene matches. The CDR3 runs 20 residues. CDR3 in amino acids: CASSHGRYGLAGEDTGELFF. Here the CDR3 DNA reads TGTGCCAGCAGCCATGGGAGATATGGACTAGCGGGAGAGGACACCGGGGAGCTGTTTTTT.

This clonotype was detected only a few times. This sequence joins TRBV4-2 and TRBJ2-1, with TRBD1 matching 10 bases. V trimming: 4 bases; J trimming: 9 bases; junction bases outside the gene matches: 15. This CDR3 contains 17 residues. Germline V CDR1 and CDR2: LGHNA, YNFKEQ. The CDR3 nucleotides are TGTGCCAGCAGCCTTTTGATTGGGACAGGGGAAGGAGGTGAGCAGTTCTTC. This encodes CASSLLIGTGEGGEQFF.

The chain recombines TRBV3-1 with TRBJ1-5, with D possibly TRBD1 on 6 matching bases. V gave up 1 base and J gave up 4 bases, with 11 bases separating them. CDR1 is LGHDT and CDR2 is YNNKEL in the germline V gene (reference sequence). This CDR3 contains 15 residues. CDR3 sequence reads: CASSQGTDSNQPQHF. The CDR3 DNA reads as TGTGCCAGCAGCCAAGGGACAGACAGTAATCAGCCCCAGCATTTT. Complete variable domain (other parts from reference TRBV3-1 and TRBJ1-5): DTAVSQTPKYLVTQMGNDKSIKCEQNLGHDTMYWYKQDSKKFLKIMFSYNNKELIINETVPNRFSPKSPDKAHLNLHINSLELGDSAVYFCASSQGTDSNQPQHFGDGTRLSIL.

The table lists this clonotype with many counts. The J gene is TRBJ2-2, the V gene TRBV24-1; TRBD2 agrees at 10 bases. Germline-derived CDR1 and CDR2 are KGHDR and SFDVKD. The CDR3 spans 18 residues. The V segment lost 4 bases and the J segment 0 bases; nucleotides outside the gene matches: 7. Written as DNA, the CDR3 is TGTGCCACCAGTGACGCGACTAGCGGGCCTTCGAACACCGGGGAGCTGTTTTTT. Its protein is CATSDATSGPSNTGELFF.

This clonotype was observed a few times. This chain connects TRBV28 to TRBJ2-1; the D gene is possibly TRBD2 (5 bases). Germline CDR1 and CDR2: MDHEN and SYDVKM. The CDR3 runs to 13 residues. V was clipped by 3 bases and J by 7 bases, with 10 bases between them. In nucleotides, the CDR3 is TGTGCCAGCAGTTTCCGACCGGGGAATGAGCAGTTCTTC. This translates into CASSFRPGNEQFF.

This clonotype came up a few times. The chain is built from TRBV4-1 and TRBJ1-3; D may be TRBD1 (5 bases). The V gene lost 0 bases and the J gene lost 11 bases, with 26 bases spanning the gap. Germline CDR1 and CDR2: MGHRA and YSYEKL. CDR3 length equals 18 residues. The CDR3 region has the DNA TGCGCCAGCAGCCAAGAATTAGGGATTAGGGGATGGCGCGCGGCCATATATTTT. Protein sequence: CASSQELGIRGWRAAIYF.

The rearrangement joins TRBV27 to TRBJ2-7, with TRBD2 matching 12 bases. CDR1 is MNHEY, CDR2 SMNVEV, per germline (reference sequence). Trimming took 5 bases from V and 2 from J; bases not matched to a gene: 19. The CDR3 consists of 20 residues. This CDR3 reads CASSVTGPGLAGMGTYEQYF. Here the CDR3 DNA reads TGTGCCAGCAGTGTGACAGGTCCGGGACTAGCGGGTATGGGGACCTACGAGCAGTACTTC.

This clonotype was counted ten times or more. The V call is TRBV4-1, the J call TRBJ2-1, with a possible D match to TRBD2 (5 bases). V lost 0 bases and J 0 bases, leaving 12 bases between the germline ends. CDR1 is MGHRA, CDR2 YSYEKL, per germline. The CDR3 is 17 residues long. The CDR3 protein is CASSQDLRESSYNEQFF. The CDR3 DNA reads TGCGCCAGCAGCCAAGATTTAAGGGAGAGCTCCTACAATGAGCAGTTCTTC.

Many counts were recorded for this clonotype. The V gene is TRBV27, the J gene TRBJ2-7, with TRBD1 as a possible D gene (5 bases). Germline CDR1 MNHEY, CDR2 SMNVEV (reference sequence). V was shortened by 3 bases and J by 7 bases, with 19 bases between the two germline ends. This CDR3 region has 15 residues. CDR3 nucleotide sequence: TGTGCCAGCAGTTTCACCCTCGACAGCGCGAAGGAGCAGTACTTC. Residues: CASSFTLDSAKEQYF.

V gene TRBV20-1 combines with J gene TRBJ2-3; weak D call: TRBD1 (5 bases). Germline assignment: CDR1 DFQATT and CDR2 SNEGSKA (reference sequence). Deletions cut 0 bases from V and 5 bases from J, with 15 bases between. The CDR3 consists of 15 residues. Here the CDR3 reads CSARDRRQGRDTQYF. For the CDR3, the DNA is TGCAGTGCTAGAGATAGGCGGCAGGGAAGAGATACGCAGTATTTT.

V and J are TRBV27 and TRBJ2-7; D remains unclear. The CDR3 has 12 amino acids. Germline CDR1 MNHEY, CDR2 SMNVEV (reference sequence). V lost 8 bases and J lost 5, with 13 bases in between. The CDR3 bases are TGTGCCAGCGGATGGACGAGTGACGAGCAGTACTTC. This encodes CASGWTSDEQYF.

This chain links TRBV6-2 or TRBV6-3 with TRBJ2-7; the D is unclear. Germline V lookup: CDR1 MNHEY, CDR2 SVGEGT. CDR3 length: 15 residues. V was clipped by 6 bases and J by 3 bases, with 18 bases between them. Here the CDR3 reads CASRLDVVPNYEQYV. CDR3 DNA: TGTGCCAGCAGGCTCGACGTGGTCCCCAACTACGAGCAGTACGTC.

The chain carries TRBV28 and TRBJ2-3; D is perhaps TRBD2 (6 bases). Trimming shortened V by 5 bases and J by 6 bases, and 15 bases separated the two germline ends. This CDR3 contains 14 residues. Per germline, CDR1 MDHEN and CDR2 SYDVKM. The CDR3 protein is CASSLRGRRDTQYF. The CDR3 nucleotides are TGTGCCAGCAGTCTCAGAGGGAGGAGGGATACGCAGTATTTT.

This clonotype was picked up a small number of times. The rearrangement links TRBV4-1 to TRBJ2-7; D is possibly TRBD2 (5 bases). V dropped 4 bases and J dropped 4 bases, with 17 bases sitting between them. The CDR3 runs 15 residues. Germline assignment: CDR1 MGHRA and CDR2 YSYEKL. CDR3 protein: CASSPSDFGGYEQYF. The CDR3 DNA follows: TGCGCCAGCAGCCCTTCGGACTTTGGAGGTTACGAGCAGTACTTC.